Presented here are 21 T cell receptor beta chains from one specimen sequenced in a study. TCRdb re-called the RT-PCR reads with MiXCR, one entry per CDR3 protein. The table shows almost 700,000 distinct CDR3 sequences, with approximately 14% occurring only once. The specimen was memory CD4+ T cells from blood. The receptors here all came from a female donor in good health, serving as a healthy control.

The genes are TRBV24-1 and TRBJ2-7; 9 nucleotides match TRBD1. Germline V gene sequence: CDR1 KGHDR, CDR2 SFDVKD. The CDR3 is made up of 15 amino acids. V shed 3 bases, J shed 5 bases, and the junction held 7 bases outside the gene matches. CDR3 protein: CATSDTRGTGNEQYF. For the CDR3, the DNA is TGTGCCACCAGTGATACCCGCGGGACAGGGAACGAGCAGTACTTC.

This sequence joins TRBV6-6 and TRBJ2-2; tentative D call: TRBD2 (7 bases). Looked up from germline, CDR1 is MNHNY and CDR2 is SVGAGI (reference sequence). The ends were cut back, 2 bases at V and 4 bases at J, with 11 bases in the middle. The CDR3 sequence is 15 residues long. In DNA form, the CDR3 reads TGTGCCAGCAGTTACCGGGGGGCGGGCACCGGGGAGCTGTTTTTT. It encodes CASSYRGAGTGELFF.

This clonotype was observed many times. This chain links TRBV10-3 with TRBJ2-7; D call uncertain. V gave up 2 bases and J gave up 3 bases, with 5 bases separating them. CDR3 length equals 12 residues. Germline CDR1 ENHRY, CDR2 SYGVKD. CDR3 nucleotides: TGTGCCATCAGTGAGATCCGCTACGAGCAGTACTTC. It yields the protein CAISEIRYEQYF.

Concerning this clonotype: A much more abundant neighbour one base away suggests this may be a read error. CDR3 bases: TGTGCCAGCAGCCCCGGGACTAGCGGGAGGGAGCAGTTCTTC. Protein sequence: CASSPGTSGREQFF. The chain is built from TRBV7-3 and TRBJ2-1, with 15 bases lining up with TRBD2. The CDR3 has 14 residues. The trim removed 5 bases at V and 10 bases at J, leaving 3 bases unmatched. Germline CDR1 SGHTA, CDR2 FQGTGA.

This chain uses TRBV28 with TRBJ2-1; TRBD2 aligns across 12 bases. In germline, CDR1 is MDHEN, CDR2 SYDVKM. The trim removed 2 bases at V and 10 bases at J, leaving 9 bases unmatched. This CDR3 has 16 amino acids. As DNA, the CDR3 is TGTGCCAGCAGTTTAAATGGACTAGCGGGATTCGGGGAGCAGTTCTTC. Amino acid sequence: CASSLNGLAGFGEQFF.

This clonotype has at least ten counts. J is TRBJ2-7 and V is TRBV7-9; D is uncertain. Germline CDR1 reads SEHNR; CDR2 reads FQNEAQ (reference sequence). The CDR3 is 13 residues long. Trimming shortened V by 3 bases and J by 6 bases, and 12 bases separated the two germline ends. The DNA of the CDR3 is TGTGCCAGCAGCTTCGATGCGGTTGGCGAGCAGTACTTC. This gives the protein CASSFDAVGEQYF. Full variable domain (missing parts from reference TRBV7-9 and TRBJ2-7): DTGVSQNPRHKITKRGQNVTFRCDPISEHNRLYWYRQTLGQGPEFLTYFQNEAQLEKSRLLSDRFSAERPKGSFSTLEIQRTEQGDSAMYLCASSFDAVGEQYFGPGTRLTVT.

This chain connects TRBV7-2 to TRBJ1-5; 10 nucleotides line up with TRBD1. The V segment lost 4 bases and the J segment 2 bases; nucleotides outside the gene matches: 5. Germline lookup yields CDR1 SGHTA and CDR2 FQGNSA. The CDR3 has 16 residues. CDR3 protein: CASSYTGTGGNQPQHF. The CDR3 nucleotides are TGTGCCAGCAGCTACACCGGGACAGGGGGCAATCAGCCCCAGCATTTT.

The chain recombines TRBV20-1 with TRBJ1-1; no firm D call. The germline V gene encodes CDR1 DFQATT and CDR2 SNEGSKA (reference sequence). Trimming stripped 0 bases from V and 8 bases from J, with 13 bases between. The CDR3 extends over 13 amino acids. DNA of the CDR3: TGCAGTGCTAGAGATCTTCGGGCAGAAGAAGCTTTCTTT. Amino acid sequence: CSARDLRAEEAFF.

This clonotype was counted between two and nine times. The CDR3 sequence is CASSLIGGGRTDTQYF. CDR3 bases: TGTGCCAGCAGCCTAATAGGGGGGGGCCGAACAGATACGCAGTATTTT. The rearrangement uses TRBV7-2 and TRBJ2-3, with D maybe TRBD2 (7 bases). The germline CDR1 and CDR2 sequences are SGHTA and FQGNSA. V lost 5 bases and J lost 3, with 18 bases in between. The CDR3 has 16 amino acids.

This clonotype was seen at least ten times. This chain links TRBV20-1 with TRBJ2-1; possible D gene TRBD2, 7 bases. V was pared by 1 base and J by 1 base, with 14 bases between. The CDR3 extends over 16 amino acids. The germline V gene has CDR1 DFQATT and CDR2 SNEGSKA (reference sequence). The CDR3 reads CSARGGGAGSYNEQFF. CDR3 coding DNA: TGCAGTGCTAGAGGGGGGGGCGCAGGGTCCTACAATGAGCAGTTCTTC.

The chain joins TRBV9 to TRBJ1-3; D possibly corresponds to TRBD1 (6 bases). CDR1 and CDR2 from the germline V gene are SGDLS and YYNGEE. CDR3 length equals 18 residues. V shed 4 bases and J shed 2 bases, with 22 bases lying between them. In nucleotides, the CDR3 is TGTGCCAGCAGCCCGAGAGAGGGGGTCCGGGACACTGGAAACACCATATATTTT. This translates into CASSPREGVRDTGNTIYF. Full variable domain (remainder filled in from reference TRBV9 and TRBJ1-3): DSGVTQTPKHLITATGQRVTLRCSPRSGDLSVYWYQQSLDQGLQFLIQYYNGEERAKGNILERFSAQQFPDLHSELNLSSLELGDSALYFCASSPREGVRDTGNTIYFGEGSWLTVV.

The rearrangement links TRBV12-3 or TRBV12-4 to TRBJ1-4; D not certain. The CDR3 covers 13 residues. The V gene lost 6 bases and the J gene lost 12 bases, with 17 bases spanning the gap. The DNA of the CDR3 is TGTGCCAGCAGCCTCGGACGGAGGAAGGAACTGTTTTTT. Residues: CASSLGRRKELFF.

This clonotype was seen more than once but under ten times. The chain carries TRBV18 and TRBJ1-2; possible D gene TRBD1, 6 bases. The V end lost 0 bases, the J end lost 7 bases, and 12 bases lay between the germline ends. The CDR3 sequence is 14 residues long. From germline, CDR1 is KGHSH and CDR2 LQKENI. Here the CDR3 DNA reads TGTGCCAGCTCACCACCGGGGGGCGCGATTGGCTACACCTTC. Translating it yields CASSPPGGAIGYTF.

This clonotype has a count of ten or more. This chain uses TRBV12-3 or TRBV12-4 with TRBJ2-1; TRBD2 matches at 8 bases. The length of the CDR3 is 12 residues. V shed 7 bases, J shed 4 bases, and the junction held 0 bases outside the gene matches. In DNA form, the CDR3 reads TGTGCCAGCAAGCGGGAGTACAATGAGCAGTTCTTC. Protein product: CASKREYNEQFF.

V usage is TRBV19 and J usage is TRBJ1-1; 10 bases agree with TRBD1. The CDR3 length is 14 residues. The V gene end was trimmed by 1 base and the J gene end by 4 bases; junction bases not matched to a gene: 0. Germline V gene lookup returns CDR1 LNHDA and CDR2 SQIVND (reference sequence). This CDR3 is CASSIGTGGTEAFF. DNA for the CDR3: TGTGCCAGTAGTATAGGGACAGGGGGCACTGAAGCTTTCTTT.

This clonotype occurred a few times. V and J are TRBV7-2 and TRBJ1-2, with D possibly matching TRBD1 (5 bases). Trimming took off 7 bases at V and 3 bases at J, with 15 bases between the two ends. The germline V gene has CDR1 SGHTA and CDR2 FQGNSA. The CDR3 consists of 14 residues. CDR3 DNA sequence: TGTGCCAGCAACCCGACAGCCACAGACTATGGCTACACCTTC. Translating gives CASNPTATDYGYTF.

This clonotype was detected a few times. The genes are TRBV5-1 and TRBJ2-1, with D tentatively TRBD1 (5 bases). V lost 5 bases, J lost 7 bases, and 16 bases lay in between. The germline V gene encodes CDR1 SGHRS and CDR2 YFSETQ. CDR3 size: 14 residues. The CDR3 loop reads CASSVVGDGNEQFF. The CDR3, as DNA: TGCGCCAGCAGTGTTGTAGGGGATGGGAATGAGCAGTTCTTC.

This clonotype occurred a few times. The rearrangement joins TRBV29-1 to TRBJ2-3; 9 nucleotides align to TRBD2. The germline V gene has CDR1 SQVTM and CDR2 ANQGSEA. The CDR3 contains 14 residues. V lost 8 bases to trimming and J lost 0 bases; unmatched junction nucleotides: 6. CDR3 sequence: CSCPTSGSTDTQYF. The CDR3 DNA reads TGCAGCTGTCCGACTAGCGGAAGCACAGATACGCAGTATTTT.

This clonotype was recorded at least ten times. The chain carries TRBV5-5 and TRBJ2-7; 7 nucleotides match TRBD2. With 3 bases clipped from V and 4 bases from J, the junction kept 13 bases outside the gene matches. Germline-derived CDR1 and CDR2 are SGHKS and YYEKEE (reference sequence). The CDR3 consists of 16 residues. CDR3 in DNA: TGTGCCAGCAGCTCCGGACTAGAGCCTGTACAGTACGAGCAGTACTTC. Encoded protein: CASSSGLEPVQYEQYF.

In this sample, this clonotype turned up many times. The chain joins TRBV7-6 to TRBJ2-7; TRBD2 is a possible D gene (6 bases). V was shortened by 0 bases and J by 6 bases, with 18 bases between the two germline ends. The CDR3 contains 16 residues. CDR1 SGHVS and CDR2 FNYEAQ come from the germline V gene. The CDR3 region has the DNA TGTGCCAGCAGCTTAGCGGCATTACCGGGAGCTGGCGAGCAGTACTTC. It encodes CASSLAALPGAGEQYF.

The sample holds a few counts of this clonotype. This chain links TRBV7-2 with TRBJ1-5; D is unresolved. Looked up from germline, CDR1 is SGHTA and CDR2 is FQGNSA. This CDR3 is built from 16 residues. V was cut by 3 bases and J by 0 bases, with 12 bases left in between. The CDR3 DNA reads TGTGCCAGCAGCTTTCAGTCAGGACTTAGCAATCAGCCCCAGCATTTT. It translates to CASSFQSGLSNQPQHF.